The rows below give T cell receptor beta chains drawn from one sample of a study of blood T cell repertoires in COVID-19. Produced via immunoSEQ multiplex PCR; TCRdb's table is partial and in-frame only. The sample lists 110,000 to 150,000 clones; approximately 92% were seen once. The sequenced sample was peripheral blood. These receptors were taken from a woman aged 60-75 years with active COVID-19. CDR3s include the opening cysteine and the closing phenylalanine or tryptophan. A D gene is named only where the DNA matches it firmly. Rows give clone size only sometimes, using once, few, many, or a class for an expanded clone.

d_call	j_call	v_call	clone_size	cdr3_nt	cdr3_aa
TRBD1	TRBJ1-1	TRBV15	-	TGTGCCACCAGCCGAATACAGGGGGGCACTGAAGCTTTCTTT	CATSRIQGGTEAFF
TRBD1	TRBJ1-2	TRBV7-2	-	TGTGCCAGCAGCCCAACCTGGACAGGGCGGGGTGGCTACACCTTC	CASSPTWTGRGGYTF
TRBD2	TRBJ2-1	TRBV6-5	-	TGTGCCAGCAGACCGGGACTAGCCAACAATGAGCAGTTCTTC	CASRPGLANNEQFF
TRBD1	TRBJ2-3	TRBV5-5	-	TGTGCCAGCAGCTTGCAGGGGGTCCCAACAGATACGCAGTATTTT	CASSLQGVPTDTQYF
-	TRBJ2-1	TRBV27	-	TGTGCCAGCAACTCAAAACCGGGACAAGAGAAATCCAATGAGCAGTTCTTC	CASNSKPGQEKSNEQFF
-	TRBJ2-6	TRBV7-2	once	TGTGCCAGCAGCTTAGTGCAGAATCCTGGGGCCAACGTCCTGACTTTC	CASSLVQNPGANVLTF
TRBD1	TRBJ1-2	TRBV15	once	TGTGCCACCAGCAGAAGATTGACAGGGGTCCATGGCTACACCTTC	CATSRRLTGVHGYTF
-	TRBJ1-2	TRBV10-3	-	TGTGCCATCAGCGCCACGGGTGACTATGGCTACACCTTC	CAISATGDYGYTF
TRBD2	TRBJ2-1	TRBV4-1	-	TGCGCCAGCAGCCAAGTAACTAGCGGGACCTACAATGAGCAGTTCTTC	CASSQVTSGTYNEQFF
-	TRBJ2-6	TRBV21-1	-	TGTGCCAGCAGCAAAGGGAAAGGACAGGAAAGCTCTGGGGCCAACGTCCTGACTTTC	CASSKGKGQESSGANVLTF
-	TRBJ2-5	TRBV4-3	-	TGCGCCAGCAGCCAAGACTGGGGAGAGGAGACCCAGTACTTC	CASSQDWGEETQYF
-	TRBJ2-7	TRBV11-2	-	TGTGCCAGCAGCAACCCGGGAGAGGGAGGCGAGCAGTACTTC	CASSNPGEGGEQYF
TRBD2	TRBJ2-7	TRBV27	-	TGTGCCAGCAGCTCCGGGACTAGCGGGCTCTACGAGCAGTACTTC	CASSSGTSGLYEQYF
-	TRBJ1-6	TRBV27	many	TGTGCCAGCAGTTCTTTCTATAATTCACCCCTCCACTTT	CASSSFYNSPLHF
-	TRBJ2-5	TRBV19	-	TGTGCCAGTACTCCCGGGGGTAGGGAAGAGACCCAGTACTTC	CASTPGGREETQYF
-	TRBJ2-7	TRBV7-2	-	TGTGCCAGCAGCTTAGGATCTAGATTGAGCTCCTACGAGCAGTACTTC	CASSLGSRLSSYEQYF
-	TRBJ2-1	TRBV4-1	once	TGCGCCAGCAGCCAAGGCCTCATAGGGGGCTCCTACAATGAGCAGTTCTTC	CASSQGLIGGSYNEQFF
-	TRBJ1-3	TRBV11-2	-	TGTGCCAGCAGCCCTACTGCGGGGCTCAGCTCTGGAAACACCATATATTTT	CASSPTAGLSSGNTIYF
TRBD2	TRBJ2-5	TRBV25-1	-	TGTGCCAGCAGTGATACTAGCGGATTTCAAGAGACCCAGTACTTC	CASSDTSGFQETQYF
-	TRBJ1-2	TRBV2	-	TGTGCCAGCAGTGAGGGGGGACACTATGGCTACACCTTC	CASSEGGHYGYTF
TRBD1	TRBJ1-2	TRBV19	-	TGTGCCAGTACCCTACAGGGGGCCGGCTATGGCTACACCTTC	CASTLQGAGYGYTF
-	TRBJ1-6	TRBV5-1	-	TGCGCCAGCAGCCAAGGGGGAACAAGGGTGGCTTCACCCCTCCACTTT	CASSQGGTRVASPLHF
-	TRBJ1-3	TRBV18	-	TGTGCCAGCTCACCATTGTCCAGGGGCTCTGGAAACACCATATATTTT	CASSPLSRGSGNTIYF
-	TRBJ1-1	TRBV5-4	-	TGTGCCAGCAGCTTGGCCCGGGGGGGTATCACTGAAGCTTTCTTT	CASSLARGGITEAFF
-	TRBJ1-5	TRBV6-2/TRBV6-3	-	TGTGCCAGCAGTTATCCCTGGAGGGCGGATAGCAATCAGCCCCAGCATTTT	CASSYPWRADSNQPQHF
-	TRBJ1-4	TRBV7-8	-	TGTGCCAGCAGCCGTAACAGGGCAGAGGGAGCAACTAATGAAAAACTGTTTTTT	CASSRNRAEGATNEKLFF
TRBD2	TRBJ2-1	TRBV6-1	-	TGTGCCAGCAGTGTCGGGACTAGCGGGAGAGGCACCGATGAGCAGTTCTTC	CASSVGTSGRGTDEQFF
TRBD1	TRBJ1-1	TRBV28	few	TGTGCCAGCAGTTTGGACAGGGGAAGCACTGAAGCTTTCTTT	CASSLDRGSTEAFF
-	TRBJ1-1	TRBV6-5	-	TGTGCCAGCACCCCTGACCGGGGGGACACTGAAGCTTTCTTT	CASTPDRGDTEAFF
-	TRBJ2-1	TRBV10-1	few	TGCGCCAGCAGTGAGAAACCGGGACAACTGTACAATGAGCAGTTCTTC	CASSEKPGQLYNEQFF
-	TRBJ1-1	TRBV11-2	-	TGTGCCAGCAGCCAGAACGTTGAAGCTTTCTTT	CASSQNVEAFF
TRBD1	TRBJ2-7	TRBV3-1/TRBV3-2	-	TGTGCCAGCAGCCAAAGAACCGGGACAGGGCACGAGCAGTACTTC	CASSQRTGTGHEQYF
TRBD2	TRBJ2-1	TRBV19	-	TGTGCCAGTAGTGGCGGGTTCCGGGGGGAAGGCTTGAATGAGCAGTTCTTC	CASSGGFRGEGLNEQFF
TRBD2	TRBJ2-3	TRBV10-3	-	TGTGCCATCAGTGGTACCTTCCTAGCGGGAGTTACAGATACGCAGTATTTT	CAISGTFLAGVTDTQYF
-	TRBJ1-6	TRBV9	-	TGTGCCAGCGGTGGGGGGGCTAGCTCCTATAATTCACCCCTCCACTTT	CASGGGASSYNSPLHF
-	TRBJ2-3	TRBV3-1/TRBV3-2	-	TGTGCCAGCAGCCAAGACAGGACTAGCACAGATACGCAGTATTTT	CASSQDRTSTDTQYF
-	TRBJ1-2	TRBV6-5	-	TGTGCCAGCAACTTCCAGGCCGGCTACACCTTC	CASNFQAGYTF
-	TRBJ1-1	TRBV28	-	TGTGCCAGCAGTTCCCCCGTAGCTGAAGCTTTCTTT	CASSSPVAEAFF
TRBD2	TRBJ2-3	TRBV19	-	TGTGCCAGTAGCCTCGTGGCGGGAGCCACAGATACGCAGTATTTT	CASSLVAGATDTQYF
-	TRBJ2-3	TRBV4-1	-	TGCGCCAGCAGCCAAGATATGCAGGTATTCGATACGCAGTATTTT	CASSQDMQVFDTQYF
-	TRBJ2-5	TRBV28	-	TGTGCCAGCAGCCTGATGAGAAGTTGGGAGACCCAGTACTTC	CASSLMRSWETQYF
-	TRBJ1-3	TRBV28	-	TGTGCCAGCAGTTCAGGCGGGGGCGACTCTGGAAACACCATATATTTT	CASSSGGGDSGNTIYF
-	TRBJ2-1	TRBV28	-	TGTGCCAGCAGTAGCTTTCCGAGACTAGTCGGCAATGAGCAGTTCTTC	CASSSFPRLVGNEQFF
-	TRBJ1-6	TRBV5-6	-	TGTGCCAGCAGCTTGGGCCCCACGACAGGCCTTAATTCACCCCTCCACTTT	CASSLGPTTGLNSPLHF
TRBD1	TRBJ2-3	TRBV28	-	TGTGCCAGCAGTTTAAGGGGGCGGGCGGATACGCAGTATTTT	CASSLRGRADTQYF
TRBD1	TRBJ1-1	TRBV15	-	TGTGCCACCAGCGACCACCGCGGAGGGGGCGCGAACACTGAAGCTTTCTTT	CATSDHRGGGANTEAFF
TRBD1	TRBJ2-7	TRBV19	-	TGTGCCAGTAGTAGACAGGGAATGGACTACGAGCAGTACTTC	CASSRQGMDYEQYF
-	TRBJ2-7	TRBV4-3	-	TGCGCCAGCAGCCAAGATGCCCAAGGGGGGGGTGAGCAGTACTTC	CASSQDAQGGGEQYF
TRBD1	TRBJ1-1	TRBV15	-	TGTGCCACCAGCAGAGCACAGGGGGAAGCTTTCTTT	CATSRAQGEAFF
-	TRBJ1-1	TRBV5-5	once	TGTGCCAGCAGCCTGGAGTGGGCGAACACTGAAGCTTTCTTT	CASSLEWANTEAFF
TRBD1	TRBJ2-5	TRBV3-1/TRBV3-2	once	TGTGCCAGCAGCCAGGGGATCCCCGCAGGGGGCGCCGAGACCCAGTACTTC	CASSQGIPAGGAETQYF
TRBD2	TRBJ2-2	TRBV4-3	-	TGCGCCAGCAGCCAGGTAGCGGGTCGGGACACCGGGGAGCTGTTTTTT	CASSQVAGRDTGELFF
-	TRBJ2-1	TRBV21-1	-	TGTGCCAGCAGCAAAGGGGGGACTAGCGGGAGTCAAATTTACAATGAGCAGTTCTTC	CASSKGGTSGSQIYNEQFF
-	TRBJ1-6	TRBV27	few	TGTGCCAGCTCCGGGACAATTCCACCCCTCCACTTT	CASSGTIPPLHF
TRBD1	TRBJ1-1	TRBV6-5	-	TGTGCCAGCTTGTTCCGGGACAGGGGGTATACTGAAGCTTTCTTT	CASLFRDRGYTEAFF
TRBD2	TRBJ2-3	TRBV15	once	TGTGCCACCAGCAGGGAAAGGAGAAGCGGGGGAAGCACAGATACGCAGTATTTT	CATSRERRSGGSTDTQYF
TRBD1	TRBJ1-1	TRBV29-1	-	TGCAGCGTTTCACAGGGGGCGAGCACTGAAGCTTTCTTT	CSVSQGASTEAFF